Sequencing of this T cell receptor (beta chain) was carried out in a study of blood T cell repertoires in COVID-19. Study in general: The analysed material was cDNA or gDNA that came from T cells, B-cell-depleted T cells, or PBMCs.

The CDR3 has 14 amino acids. The trim removed 0 bases at V and 2 bases at J, leaving 2 bases unmatched. CDR1 and CDR2 (germline): SGHRS, YFSETQ. Authors' analysis steps: Nucleated cell counts were estimated from reference gene primer amplification. The protocol was immunoSEQ multiplex PCR, while the TCRdb copy is restricted to in-frame clones and leaves out a portion. That table supplies the V and J calls and clone size; D and trimming were determined from the DNA. The table records approximately 220,000 clones, 83% of them present only once. The source of this sequence is a woman aged 35 to 49 with active or convalescent COVID-19. The sequenced sample consisted of peripheral blood. V and J are TRBV5-1 and TRBJ2-7; 7 positions agree with TRBD1. The CDR3 nucleotides are TGCGCCAGCAGCTTGGAGGGGGCAGCCTACGAGCAGTACTTC. This gives the protein CASSLEGAAYEQYF.